The T cell receptor beta chain under discussion was sequenced for a study of Graves' ophthalmopathy and Graves' hyperthyroidism. Presentation of ophthalmopathy in the donors involved moderate-to-severe activity, CAS ≥3, NOSPECS ≥4 and a duration under 3 months. Transcripts of RNA were the source for amplifying TCR beta CDR3 regions. Investigators did first-round RT-PCR with HTBI primers, then second-round multiplex PCR. TCRdb fed the multiplex PCR reads into MiXCR, producing one record per CDR3 protein. The table has 600,000 to 700,000 distinct CDR3 sequences, more than 40% seen once. Study-level points and caveats: The majority of expanded thyroid clonotypes above 0.001 frequency also occurred in blood.

This clonotype showed up many times. The antigen remains unidentified. CDR1 is LGHNT and CDR2 is FRNRAP in the germline V gene. The CDR3 has 15 amino acids. V was cut by 3 bases and J by 1 base, with 10 bases left in between. The sample comprised peripheral blood. This TCR was recovered from an adult man with Graves' ophthalmopathy. V gene TRBV12-5 combines with J gene TRBJ1-5; D is unclear. The CDR3 loop is CASGFEGISNQPQHF. The DNA of the CDR3 is TGTGCTAGTGGTTTTGAAGGCATAAGCAATCAGCCCCAGCATTTT. Complete variable domain (other parts from reference TRBV12-5 and TRBJ1-5): DARVTQTPRHKVTEMGQEVTMRCQPILGHNTVFWYRQTMMQGLELLAYFRNRAPLDDSGMPKDRFSAEMPDATLATLKIQPSEPRDSAVYFCASGFEGISNQPQHFGDGTRLSIL.